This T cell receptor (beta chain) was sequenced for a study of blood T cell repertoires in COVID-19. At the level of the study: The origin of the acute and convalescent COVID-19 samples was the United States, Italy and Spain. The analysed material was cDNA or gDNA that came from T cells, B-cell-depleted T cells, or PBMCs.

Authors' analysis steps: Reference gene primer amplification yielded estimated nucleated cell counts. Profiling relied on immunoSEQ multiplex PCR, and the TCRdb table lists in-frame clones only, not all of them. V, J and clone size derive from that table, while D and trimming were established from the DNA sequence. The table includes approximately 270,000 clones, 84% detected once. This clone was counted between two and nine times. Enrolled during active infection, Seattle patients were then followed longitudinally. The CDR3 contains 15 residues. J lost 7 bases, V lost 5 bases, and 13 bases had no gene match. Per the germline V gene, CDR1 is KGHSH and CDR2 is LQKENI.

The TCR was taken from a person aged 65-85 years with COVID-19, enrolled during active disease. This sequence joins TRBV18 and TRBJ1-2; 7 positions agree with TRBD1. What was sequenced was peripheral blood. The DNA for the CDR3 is TGTGCCAGCTCATCCATGGACAGGTTTGGTGGTGGCTACACCTTC. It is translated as CASSSMDRFGGGYTF.